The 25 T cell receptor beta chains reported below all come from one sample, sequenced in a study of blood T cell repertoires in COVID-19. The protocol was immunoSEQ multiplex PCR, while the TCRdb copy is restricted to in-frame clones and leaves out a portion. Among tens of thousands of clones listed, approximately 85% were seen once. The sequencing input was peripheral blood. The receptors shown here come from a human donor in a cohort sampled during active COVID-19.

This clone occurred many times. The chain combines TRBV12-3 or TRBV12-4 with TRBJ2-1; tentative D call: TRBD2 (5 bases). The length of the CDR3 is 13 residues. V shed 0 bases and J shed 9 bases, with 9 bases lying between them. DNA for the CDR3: TGTGCCAGCAGTTTAGCGGGAGCTAGTGAGCAGTTCTTC. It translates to CASSLAGASEQFF.

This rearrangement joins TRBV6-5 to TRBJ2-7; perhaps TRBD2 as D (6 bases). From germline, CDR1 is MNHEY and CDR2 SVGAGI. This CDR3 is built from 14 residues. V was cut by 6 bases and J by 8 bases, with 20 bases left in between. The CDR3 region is CASRDALGGNKQYF. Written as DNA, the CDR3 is TGTGCCAGCAGGGATGCATTGGGCGGGAACAAGCAGTACTTC.

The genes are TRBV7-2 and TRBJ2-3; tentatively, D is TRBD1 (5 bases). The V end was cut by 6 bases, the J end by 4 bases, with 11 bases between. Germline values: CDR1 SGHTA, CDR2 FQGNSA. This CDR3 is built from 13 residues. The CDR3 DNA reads TGTGCCAGCAGACGGACCAGGGCAGATACGCAGTATTTT. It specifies CASRRTRADTQYF.

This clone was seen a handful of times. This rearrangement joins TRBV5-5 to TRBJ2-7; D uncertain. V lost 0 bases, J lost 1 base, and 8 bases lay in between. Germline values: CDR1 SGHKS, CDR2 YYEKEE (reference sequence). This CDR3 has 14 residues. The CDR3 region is CASSLVHLSYEQYF. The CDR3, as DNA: TGTGCCAGCAGCTTGGTGCACTTATCCTACGAGCAGTACTTC.

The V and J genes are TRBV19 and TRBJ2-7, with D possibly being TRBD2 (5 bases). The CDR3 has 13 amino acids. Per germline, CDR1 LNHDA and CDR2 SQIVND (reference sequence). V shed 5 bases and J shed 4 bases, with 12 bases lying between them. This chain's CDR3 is CASSAKTRYEQYF. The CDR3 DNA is TGTGCCAGTAGTGCGAAAACTAGATACGAGCAGTACTTC.

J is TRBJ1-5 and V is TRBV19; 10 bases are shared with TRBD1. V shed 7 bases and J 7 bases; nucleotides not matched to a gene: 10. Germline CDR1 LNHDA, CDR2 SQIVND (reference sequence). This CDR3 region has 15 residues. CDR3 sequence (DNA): TGTGCCAGTAACAGACCCGGGACAGGGGAACAGCCCCAGCATTTT. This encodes CASNRPGTGEQPQHF.

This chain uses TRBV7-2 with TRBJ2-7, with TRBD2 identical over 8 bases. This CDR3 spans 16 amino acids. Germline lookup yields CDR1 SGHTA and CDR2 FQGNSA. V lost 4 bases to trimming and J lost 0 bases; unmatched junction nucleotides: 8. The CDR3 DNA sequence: TGTGCCAGCAGCTCCCTCCCTAGCGGGTCCTCCTACGAGCAGTACTTC. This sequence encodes CASSSLPSGSSYEQYF. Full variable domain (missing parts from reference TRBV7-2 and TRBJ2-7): GAGVSQSPSNKVTEKGKDVELRCDPISGHTALYWYRQSLGQGLEFLIYFQGNSAPDKSGLPSDRFSAERTGGSVSTLTIQRTQQEDSAVYLCASSSLPSGSSYEQYFGPGTRLTVT.

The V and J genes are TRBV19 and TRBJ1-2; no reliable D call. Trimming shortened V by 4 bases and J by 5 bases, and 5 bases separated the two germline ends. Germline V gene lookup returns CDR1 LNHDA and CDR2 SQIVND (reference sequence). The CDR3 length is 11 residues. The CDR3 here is CASSTQYGYTF. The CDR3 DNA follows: TGTGCCAGTAGTACCCAATATGGCTACACCTTC. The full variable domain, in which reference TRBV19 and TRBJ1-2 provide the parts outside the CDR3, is DGGITQSPKYLFRKEGQNVTLSCEQNLNHDAMYWYRQDPGQGLRLIYYSQIVNDFQKGDIAEGYSVSREKKESFPLTVTSAQKNPTAFYLCASSTQYGYTFGSGTRLTVV.

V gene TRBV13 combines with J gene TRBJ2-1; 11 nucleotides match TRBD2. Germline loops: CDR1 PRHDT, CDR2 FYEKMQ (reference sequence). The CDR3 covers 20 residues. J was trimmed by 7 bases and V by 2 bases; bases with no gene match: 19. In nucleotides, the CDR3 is TGTGCCAGCAGCTTATCAGTTCCGTATCAAGGACTAGCGGGTTTTAATGAGCAGTTCTTC. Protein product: CASSLSVPYQGLAGFNEQFF. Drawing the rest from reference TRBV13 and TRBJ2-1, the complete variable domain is AAGVIQSPRHLIKEKRETATLKCYPIPRHDTVYWYQQGPGQDPQFLISFYEKMQSDKGSIPDRFSAQQFSDYHSELNMSSLELGDSALYFCASSLSVPYQGLAGFNEQFFGPGTRLTVL.

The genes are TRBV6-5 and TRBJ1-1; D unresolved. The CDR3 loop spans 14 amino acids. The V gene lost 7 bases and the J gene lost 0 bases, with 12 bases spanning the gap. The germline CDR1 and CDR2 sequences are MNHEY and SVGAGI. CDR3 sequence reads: CASTGSRLNTEAFF. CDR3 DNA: TGTGCCAGCACGGGAAGCAGGCTGAACACTGAAGCTTTCTTT.

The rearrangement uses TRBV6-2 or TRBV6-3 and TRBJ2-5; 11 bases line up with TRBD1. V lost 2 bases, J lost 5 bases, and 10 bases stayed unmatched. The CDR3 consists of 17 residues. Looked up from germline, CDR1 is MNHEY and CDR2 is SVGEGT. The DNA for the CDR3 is TGTGCCAGCAGTTACCTAAGGACAGGGGGCGGAAGGGAGACCCAGTACTTC. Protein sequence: CASSYLRTGGGRETQYF.

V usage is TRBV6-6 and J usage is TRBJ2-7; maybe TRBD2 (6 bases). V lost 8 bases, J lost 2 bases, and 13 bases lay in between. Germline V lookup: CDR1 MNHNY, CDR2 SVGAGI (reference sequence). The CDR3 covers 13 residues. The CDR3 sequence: CASAPGGTYEQYF. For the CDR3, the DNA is TGTGCCAGCGCTCCCGGGGGAACCTACGAGCAGTACTTC.

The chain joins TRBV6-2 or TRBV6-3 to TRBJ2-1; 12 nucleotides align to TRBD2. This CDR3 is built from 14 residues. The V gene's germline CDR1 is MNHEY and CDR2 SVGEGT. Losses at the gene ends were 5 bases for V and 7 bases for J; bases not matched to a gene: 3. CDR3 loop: CASSGTSGSNEQFF. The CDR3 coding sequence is TGTGCCAGCAGTGGGACTAGCGGGTCGAATGAGCAGTTCTTC.

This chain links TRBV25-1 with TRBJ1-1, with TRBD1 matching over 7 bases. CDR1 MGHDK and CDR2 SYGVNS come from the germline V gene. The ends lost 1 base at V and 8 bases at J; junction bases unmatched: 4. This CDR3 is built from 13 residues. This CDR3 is CASSELTGTEAFF. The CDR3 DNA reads TGTGCCAGCAGTGAATTGACAGGGACCGAAGCTTTCTTT.

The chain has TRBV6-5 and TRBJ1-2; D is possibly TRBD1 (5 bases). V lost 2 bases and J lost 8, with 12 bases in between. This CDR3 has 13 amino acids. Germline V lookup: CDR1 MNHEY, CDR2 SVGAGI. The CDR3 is CASSYRGALGYTF. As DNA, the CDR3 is TGTGCCAGCAGTTACAGGGGCGCCTTGGGCTACACCTTC.

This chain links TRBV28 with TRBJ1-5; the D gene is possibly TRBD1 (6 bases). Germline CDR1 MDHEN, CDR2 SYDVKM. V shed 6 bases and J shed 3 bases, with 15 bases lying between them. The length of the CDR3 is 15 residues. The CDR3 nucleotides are TGTGCCAGCAGCCGGGACATGGGGTACAATCAGCCCCAGCATTTT. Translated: CASSRDMGYNQPQHF.

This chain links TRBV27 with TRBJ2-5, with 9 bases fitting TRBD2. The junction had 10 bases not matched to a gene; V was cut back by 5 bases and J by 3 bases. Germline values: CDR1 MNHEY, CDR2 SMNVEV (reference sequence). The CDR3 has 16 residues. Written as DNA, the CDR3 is TGTGCCAGCAGTCCCAACACCCGACTAGCGGAAGAGACCCAGTACTTC. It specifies CASSPNTRLAEETQYF.

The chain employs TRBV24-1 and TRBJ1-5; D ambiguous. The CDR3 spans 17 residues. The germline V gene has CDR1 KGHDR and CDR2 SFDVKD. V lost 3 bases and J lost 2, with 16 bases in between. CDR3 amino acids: CATSDGDAGPRNQPQHF. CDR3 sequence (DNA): TGTGCCACCAGTGATGGGGATGCGGGCCCGCGCAATCAGCCCCAGCATTTT.

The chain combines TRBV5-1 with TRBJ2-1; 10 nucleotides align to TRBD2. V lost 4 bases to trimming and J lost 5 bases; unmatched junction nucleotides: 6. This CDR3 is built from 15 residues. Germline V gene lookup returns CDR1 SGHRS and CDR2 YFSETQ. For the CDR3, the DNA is TGCGCCAGCAGCGCCACTAGCGGGACCCACAATGAGCAGTTCTTC. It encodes CASSATSGTHNEQFF.

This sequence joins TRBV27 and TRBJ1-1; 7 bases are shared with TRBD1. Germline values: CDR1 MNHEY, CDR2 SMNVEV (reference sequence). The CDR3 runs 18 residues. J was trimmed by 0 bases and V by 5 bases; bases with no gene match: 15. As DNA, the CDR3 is TGTGCCAGCAGTCCAGGGACAGACCTGGCCCCCATGAACACTGAAGCTTTCTTT. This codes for CASSPGTDLAPMNTEAFF.

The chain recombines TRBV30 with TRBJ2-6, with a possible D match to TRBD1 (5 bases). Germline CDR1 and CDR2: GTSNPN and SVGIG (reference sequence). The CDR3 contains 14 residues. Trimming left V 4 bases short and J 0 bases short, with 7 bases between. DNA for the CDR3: TGTGCCTGGATAGGGGACTCTGGGGCCAACGTCCTGACTTTC. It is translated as CAWIGDSGANVLTF.

The CDR3 loop reads CAISEVGSGRTYNEQFF. CDR3 coding DNA: TGTGCCATCAGTGAGGTTGGTAGCGGGAGGACTTACAATGAGCAGTTCTTC. J is TRBJ2-1 and V is TRBV10-3, with 10 bases matching TRBD2. V gave up 2 bases and J gave up 4 bases; unmatched junction bases: 8. The CDR3 length is 17 residues. Germline V gene lookup returns CDR1 ENHRY and CDR2 SYGVKD.

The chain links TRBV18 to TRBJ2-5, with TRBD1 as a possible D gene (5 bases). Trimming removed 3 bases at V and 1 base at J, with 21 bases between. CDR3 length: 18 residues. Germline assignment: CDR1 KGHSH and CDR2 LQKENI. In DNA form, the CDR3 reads TGTGCCAGCTCACCTCTACCGCCTGGGGCAACCTCCCAAGAGACCCAGTACTTC. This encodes CASSPLPPGATSQETQYF.

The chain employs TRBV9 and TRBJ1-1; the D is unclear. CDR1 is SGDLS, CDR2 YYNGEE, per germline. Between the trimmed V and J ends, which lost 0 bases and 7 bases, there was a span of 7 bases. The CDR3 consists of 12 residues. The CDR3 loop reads CASSVALYEAFF. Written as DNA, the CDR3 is TGTGCCAGCAGCGTAGCTCTCTATGAAGCTTTCTTT.

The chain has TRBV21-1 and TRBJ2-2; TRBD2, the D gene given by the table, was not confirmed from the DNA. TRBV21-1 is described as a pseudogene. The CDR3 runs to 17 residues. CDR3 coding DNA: TGTGCCAGCCCGAGGGGGGCGCGGGGGGGCCACACCGGGGAGCTGTTTTTT. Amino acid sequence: CASPRGARGGHTGELFF.